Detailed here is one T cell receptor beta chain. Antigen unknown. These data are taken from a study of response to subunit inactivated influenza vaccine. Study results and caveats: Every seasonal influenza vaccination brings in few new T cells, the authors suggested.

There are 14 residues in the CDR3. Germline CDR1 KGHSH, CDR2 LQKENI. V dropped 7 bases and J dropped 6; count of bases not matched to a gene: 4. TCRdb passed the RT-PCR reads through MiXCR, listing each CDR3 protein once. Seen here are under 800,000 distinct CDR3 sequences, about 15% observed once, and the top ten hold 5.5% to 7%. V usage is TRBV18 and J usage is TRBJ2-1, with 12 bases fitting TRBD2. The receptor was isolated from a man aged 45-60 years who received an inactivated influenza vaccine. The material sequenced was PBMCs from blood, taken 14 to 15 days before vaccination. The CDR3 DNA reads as TGTGCCAGCTGGGGACTAGCGGGCCCCAATGAGCAGTTCTTC. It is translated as CASWGLAGPNEQFF.